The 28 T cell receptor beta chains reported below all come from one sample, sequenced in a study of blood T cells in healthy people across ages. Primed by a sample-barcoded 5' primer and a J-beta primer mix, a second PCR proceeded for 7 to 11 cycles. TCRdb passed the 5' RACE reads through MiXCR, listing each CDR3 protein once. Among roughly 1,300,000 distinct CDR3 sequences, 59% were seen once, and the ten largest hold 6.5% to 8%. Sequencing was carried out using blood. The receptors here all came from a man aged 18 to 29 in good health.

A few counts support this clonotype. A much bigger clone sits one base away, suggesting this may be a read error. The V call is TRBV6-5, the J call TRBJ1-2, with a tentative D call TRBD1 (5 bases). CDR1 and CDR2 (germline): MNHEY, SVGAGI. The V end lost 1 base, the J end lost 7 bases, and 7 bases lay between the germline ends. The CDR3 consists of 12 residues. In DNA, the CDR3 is TGTGCCAGCAGTTACTGGGGGGGTGGCTACACCTTC. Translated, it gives CASSYWGGGYTF.

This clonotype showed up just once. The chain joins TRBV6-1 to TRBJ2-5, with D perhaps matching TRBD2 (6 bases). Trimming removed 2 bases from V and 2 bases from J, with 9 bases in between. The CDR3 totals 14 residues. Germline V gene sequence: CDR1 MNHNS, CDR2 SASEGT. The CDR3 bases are TGTGCCAGCAGTGAATGGGCGGGGCAAGAGACCCAGTACTTC. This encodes CASSEWAGQETQYF.

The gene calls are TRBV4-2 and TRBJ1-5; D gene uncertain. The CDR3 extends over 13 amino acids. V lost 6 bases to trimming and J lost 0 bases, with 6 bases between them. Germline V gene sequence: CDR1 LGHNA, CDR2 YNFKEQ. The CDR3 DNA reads TGTGCCAGCAGTAAGGGTAGCAATCAGCCCCAGCATTTT. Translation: CASSKGSNQPQHF.

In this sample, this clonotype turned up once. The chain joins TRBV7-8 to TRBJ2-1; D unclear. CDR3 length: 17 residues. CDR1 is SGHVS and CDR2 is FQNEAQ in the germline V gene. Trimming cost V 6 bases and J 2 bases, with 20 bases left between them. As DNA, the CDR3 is TGTGCCAGCAGGCCCTACGAGGCTGGCTACACCTACAATGAGCAGTTCTTC. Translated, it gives CASRPYEAGYTYNEQFF.

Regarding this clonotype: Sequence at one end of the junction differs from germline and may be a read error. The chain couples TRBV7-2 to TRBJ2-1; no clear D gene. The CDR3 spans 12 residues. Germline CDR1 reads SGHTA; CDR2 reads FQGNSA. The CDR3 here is CASCLTGLEQFF. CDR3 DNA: TGTGCCAGCTGCTTAACCGGCCTAGAGCAGTTCTTC.

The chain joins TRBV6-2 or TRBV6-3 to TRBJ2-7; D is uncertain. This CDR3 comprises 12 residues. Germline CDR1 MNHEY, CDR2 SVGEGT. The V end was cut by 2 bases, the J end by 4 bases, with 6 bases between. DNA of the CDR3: TGTGCCAGCAGTTACCTTCGTTACGAGCAGTACTTC. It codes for CASSYLRYEQYF.

CDR3 bases: TGTGCCAGCAGTTACGGGGCGGCCTTATTCTACGAGCAGTACTTC. Translating gives CASSYGAALFYEQYF. The rearrangement uses TRBV6-5 and TRBJ2-7; D might be TRBD1 (5 bases). The CDR3 is 15 amino acids. Trimming removed 2 bases at V and 3 bases at J, with 14 bases between. Germline CDR1 and CDR2: MNHEY and SVGAGI.

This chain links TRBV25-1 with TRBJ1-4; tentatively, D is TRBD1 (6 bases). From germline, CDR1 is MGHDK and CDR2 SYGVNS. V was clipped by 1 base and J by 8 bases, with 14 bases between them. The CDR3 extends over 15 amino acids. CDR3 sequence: CASSESGTTGEKLFF. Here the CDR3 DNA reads TGTGCCAGCAGTGAATCTGGGACAACGGGGGAAAAACTGTTTTTT.

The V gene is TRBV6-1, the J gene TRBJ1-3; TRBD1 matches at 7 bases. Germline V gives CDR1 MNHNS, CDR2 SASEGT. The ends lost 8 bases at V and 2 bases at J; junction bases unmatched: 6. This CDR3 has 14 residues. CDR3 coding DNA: TGTGCCAGCGTCGACAGGGCCACTGGAAACACCATATATTTT. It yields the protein CASVDRATGNTIYF.

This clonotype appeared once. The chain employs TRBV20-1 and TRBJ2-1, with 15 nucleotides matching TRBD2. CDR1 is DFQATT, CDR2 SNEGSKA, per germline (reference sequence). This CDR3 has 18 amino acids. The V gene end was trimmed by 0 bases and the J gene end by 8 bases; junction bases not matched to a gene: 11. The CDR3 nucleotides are TGCAGTGCTAGAGATCCCCGGACTAGCGGGAGGGCGATGGATGAGCAGTTCTTC. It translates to CSARDPRTSGRAMDEQFF.

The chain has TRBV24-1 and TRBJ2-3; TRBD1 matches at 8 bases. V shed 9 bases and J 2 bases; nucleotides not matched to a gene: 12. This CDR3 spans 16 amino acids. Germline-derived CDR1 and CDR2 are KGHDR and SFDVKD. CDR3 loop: CATDAGTGDSTDTQYF. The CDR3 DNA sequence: TGTGCCACCGACGCCGGGACAGGCGATTCCACAGATACGCAGTATTTT.

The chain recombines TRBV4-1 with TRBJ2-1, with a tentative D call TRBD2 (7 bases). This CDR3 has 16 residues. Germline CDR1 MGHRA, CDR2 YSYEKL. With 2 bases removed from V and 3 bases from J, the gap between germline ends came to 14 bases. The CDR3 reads CASSQLGGPLYNEQFF. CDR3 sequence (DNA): TGCGCCAGCAGCCAACTCGGGGGGCCCCTCTACAATGAGCAGTTCTTC.

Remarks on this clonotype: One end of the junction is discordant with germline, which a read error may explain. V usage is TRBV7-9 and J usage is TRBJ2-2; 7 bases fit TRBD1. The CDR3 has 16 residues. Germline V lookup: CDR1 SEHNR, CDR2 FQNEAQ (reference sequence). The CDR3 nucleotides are TGTGCCGGCAGCCCGCTCGGGACAGTGAACACCGGGGAGCTGTTTTTT. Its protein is CAGSPLGTVNTGELFF.

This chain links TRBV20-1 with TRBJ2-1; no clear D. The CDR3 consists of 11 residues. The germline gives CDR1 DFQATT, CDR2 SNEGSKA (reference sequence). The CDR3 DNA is TGCGCTACCCTAAGGATGAATGAGCAGTTCTTC. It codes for CATLRMNEQFF.

CDR3 residues: CASSAKLANEQFF. In DNA, the CDR3 is TGTGCCAGCAGCGCCAAACTAGCAAATGAGCAGTTCTTC. The chain recombines TRBV7-6 with TRBJ2-1; D is possibly TRBD2 (6 bases). This CDR3 comprises 13 residues. CDR1 is SGHVS, CDR2 FNYEAQ, per germline. V lost 5 bases and J 7 bases, leaving 12 bases between the germline ends.

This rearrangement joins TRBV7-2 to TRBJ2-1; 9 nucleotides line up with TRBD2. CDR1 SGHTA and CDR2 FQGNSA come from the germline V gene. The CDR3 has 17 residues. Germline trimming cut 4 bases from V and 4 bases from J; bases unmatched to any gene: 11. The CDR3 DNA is TGTGCCAGCAGCTCCCTGATACTGGCGGGGGGGTACAATGAGCAGTTCTTC. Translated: CASSSLILAGGYNEQFF.

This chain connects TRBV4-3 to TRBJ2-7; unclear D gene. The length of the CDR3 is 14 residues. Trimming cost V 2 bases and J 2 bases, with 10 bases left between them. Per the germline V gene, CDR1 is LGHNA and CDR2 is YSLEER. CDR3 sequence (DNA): TGCGCCAGCAGCCAAAGCTGGGCCCCCTACGAGCAGTACTTC. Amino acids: CASSQSWAPYEQYF.

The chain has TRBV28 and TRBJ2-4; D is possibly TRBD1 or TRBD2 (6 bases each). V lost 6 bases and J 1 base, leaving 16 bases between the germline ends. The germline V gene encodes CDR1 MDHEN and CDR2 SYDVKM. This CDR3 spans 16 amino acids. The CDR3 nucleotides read TGTGCCAGCAGGCACATGGGGGGCATGGCCAAAAACATTCAGTACTTC. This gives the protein CASRHMGGMAKNIQYF.

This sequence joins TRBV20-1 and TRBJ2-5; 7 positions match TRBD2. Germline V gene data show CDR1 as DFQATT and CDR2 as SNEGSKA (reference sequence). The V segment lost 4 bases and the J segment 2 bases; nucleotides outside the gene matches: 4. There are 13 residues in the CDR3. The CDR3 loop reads CSAIGGGQETQYF. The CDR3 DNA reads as TGCAGTGCTATAGGCGGGGGACAAGAGACCCAGTACTTC.

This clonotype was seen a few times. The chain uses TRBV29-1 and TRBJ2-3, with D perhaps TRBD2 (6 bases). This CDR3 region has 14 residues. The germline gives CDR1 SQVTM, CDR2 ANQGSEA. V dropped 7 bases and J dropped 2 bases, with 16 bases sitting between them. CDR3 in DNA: TGCAGCGGACTGGGGCGGGGCAACACAGATACGCAGTATTTT. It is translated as CSGLGRGNTDTQYF.

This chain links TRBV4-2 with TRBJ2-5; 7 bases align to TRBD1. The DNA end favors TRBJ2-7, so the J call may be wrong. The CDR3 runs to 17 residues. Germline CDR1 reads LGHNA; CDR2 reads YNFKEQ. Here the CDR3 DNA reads TGTGCCAGCAGCCAAGAATCTCGTGTGACAGGGAGCTACGAGCAGTACTTC. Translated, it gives CASSQESRVTGSYEQYF.

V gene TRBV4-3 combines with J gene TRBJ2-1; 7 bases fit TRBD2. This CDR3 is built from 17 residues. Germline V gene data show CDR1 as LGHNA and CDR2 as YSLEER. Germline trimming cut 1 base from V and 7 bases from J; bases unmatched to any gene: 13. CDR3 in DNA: TGCGCCAGCAGCCAAGGGTTTGGCGGGGAGGGTTGGAATGAGCAGTTCTTC. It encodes CASSQGFGGEGWNEQFF.

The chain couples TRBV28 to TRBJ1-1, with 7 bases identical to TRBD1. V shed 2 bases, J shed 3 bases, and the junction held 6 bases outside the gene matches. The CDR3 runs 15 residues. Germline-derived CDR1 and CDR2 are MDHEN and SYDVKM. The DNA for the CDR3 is TGTGCCAGCAGTTTAGGTTTGGACAGGCACACTGAAGCTTTCTTT. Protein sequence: CASSLGLDRHTEAFF.

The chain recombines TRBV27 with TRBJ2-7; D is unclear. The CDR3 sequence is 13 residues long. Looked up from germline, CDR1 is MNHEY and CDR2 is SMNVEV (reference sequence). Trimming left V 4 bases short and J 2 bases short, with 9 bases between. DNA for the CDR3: TGTGCCAGCAGTTACAAGGGCCCCTACGAGCAGTACTTC. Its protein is CASSYKGPYEQYF.

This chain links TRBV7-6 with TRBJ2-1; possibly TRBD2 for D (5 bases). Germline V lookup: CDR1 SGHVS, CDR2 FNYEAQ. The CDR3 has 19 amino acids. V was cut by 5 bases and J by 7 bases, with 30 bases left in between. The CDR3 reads CASSQDGLADTILGNEQFF. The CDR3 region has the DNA TGTGCCAGCAGCCAAGATGGCCTAGCCGACACCATTCTTGGAAATGAGCAGTTCTTC.

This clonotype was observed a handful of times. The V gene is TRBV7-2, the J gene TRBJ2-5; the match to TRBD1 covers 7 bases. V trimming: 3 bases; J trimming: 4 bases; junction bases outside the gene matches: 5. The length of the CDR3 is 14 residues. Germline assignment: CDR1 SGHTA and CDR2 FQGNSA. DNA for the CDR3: TGTGCCAGCAGCTTCGACAGGGCTACAGAGACCCAGTACTTC. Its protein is CASSFDRATETQYF.

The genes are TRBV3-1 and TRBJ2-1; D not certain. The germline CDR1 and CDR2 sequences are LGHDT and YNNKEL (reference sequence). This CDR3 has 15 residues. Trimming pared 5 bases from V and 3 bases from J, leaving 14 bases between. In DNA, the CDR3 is TGTGCCAGCAGCGACCGGAGAAGGTTCTACAATGAGCAGTTCTTC. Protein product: CASSDRRRFYNEQFF.

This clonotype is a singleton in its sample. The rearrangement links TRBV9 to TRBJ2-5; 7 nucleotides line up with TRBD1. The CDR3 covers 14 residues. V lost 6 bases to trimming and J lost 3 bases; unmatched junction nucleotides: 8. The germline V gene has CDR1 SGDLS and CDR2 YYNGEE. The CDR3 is CASNEGGRKETQYF. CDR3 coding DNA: TGTGCCAGCAACGAAGGGGGCAGGAAAGAGACCCAGTACTTC.